The 9 T cell receptor beta chains below all came from one sample that was sequenced in a study of T-cell reconstitution after alpha-beta-depleted transplantation in children. Preparing the TCRbeta library involved the use of unique molecular identifiers. From the PCR reads, TCRdb called clonotypes with MiXCR, one entry per CDR3 protein. The data show some 840,000 distinct CDR3 sequences, less than 20% seen once. Here the sequenced sample was PBMCs, mostly from graft donor cells, taken 360 days after TCRalphabeta/CD19-depleted stem cell transplant. Source of these receptors: a male patient younger than 18 who had a stem cell transplant for acute lymphoblastic leukemia, so the T cells may come from the graft donor.

This clonotype was counted between two and nine times. The chain has TRBV5-1 and TRBJ1-2; D not certain. V was clipped by 0 bases and J by 0 bases, with 9 bases between them. The CDR3 has 15 amino acids. CDR1 SGHRS and CDR2 YFSETQ come from the germline V gene. CDR3 coding DNA: TGCGCCAGCAGCTTGGCCTTGACGACTAACTATGGCTACACCTTC. Translated, it gives CASSLALTTNYGYTF. Supplemented by reference TRBV5-1 and TRBJ1-2, the full variable domain reads KAGVTQTPRYLIKTRGQQVTLSCSPISGHRSVSWYQQTPGQGLQFLFEYFSETQRNKGNFPGRFSGRQFSNSRSEMNVSTLELGDSALYLCASSLALTTNYGYTFGSGTRLTVV.

This clonotype came up a few times. The chain employs TRBV10-3 and TRBJ2-1; 7 bases match TRBD2. The CDR3 runs to 15 residues. V lost 4 bases and J lost 5; bases outside the gene matches: 8. Germline V CDR1 and CDR2: ENHRY, SYGVKD. The CDR3 nucleotides are TGTGCCATCAGTGGAAGTTGGCTAGCGGACAATGAGCAGTTCTTC. This gives the protein CAISGSWLADNEQFF.

This clonotype was recorded at least ten times. The chain has TRBV12-3 or TRBV12-4 and TRBJ1-5; maybe TRBD1 (5 bases). V lost 4 bases to trimming and J lost 4 bases, with 11 bases between them. CDR3 length: 14 residues. CDR3 loop: CASSYGTQNQPQHF. The CDR3 DNA reads TGTGCCAGCAGTTACGGGACGCAGAATCAGCCCCAGCATTTT.

This chain uses TRBV6-5 with TRBJ2-7, with 8 bases matching TRBD1. Trimming removed 6 bases from V and 5 bases from J; junction bases left unmatched: 9. The CDR3 is made up of 14 amino acids. Per the germline V gene, CDR1 is MNHEY and CDR2 is SVGAGI. The CDR3 is CASSPGQGMNEQYF. The CDR3 region has the DNA TGTGCCAGCAGCCCCGGACAGGGAATGAACGAGCAGTACTTC.

This clonotype was seen only a few times. This chain links TRBV7-6 with TRBJ1-1, with D tentatively TRBD1 (5 bases). Germline CDR1 is SGHVS and CDR2 is FNYEAQ. With 6 bases removed from V and 5 bases from J, the gap between germline ends came to 13 bases. This CDR3 region has 13 residues. CDR3 DNA: TGTGCCAGCAGTGGGACTACTCGGACTGAAGCTTTCTTT. It encodes CASSGTTRTEAFF. Filled out from reference TRBV7-6 and TRBJ1-1, the complete variable domain reads GAGVSQSPRYKVTKRGQDVALRCDPISGHVSLYWYRQALGQGPEFLTYFNYEAQQDKSGLPNDRFSAERPEGSISTLTIQRTEQRDSAMYRCASSGTTRTEAFFGQGTRLTVV.

Concerning this clonotype: This could be a read error, since a much larger clone is one nucleotide away. The CDR3 end shows no conserved phenylalanine or tryptophan, and so a read error is likely. The chain links TRBV10-2 to TRBJ1-1; D perhaps matches TRBD1 (5 bases). CDR1 WSHSY and CDR2 SAAADI come from the germline V gene. The ends were cut back, 4 bases at V and 1 base at J, with 13 bases in the middle. CDR3 length: 15 residues. CDR3 coding DNA: TGCGCCAGCAGTGGAAAGGGACGAGGGAACACTGAAGCTTTCATT. It yields the protein CASSGKGRGNTEAFI.

The chain couples TRBV27 to TRBJ1-5; a weak D match, TRBD1 (5 bases). The germline V and J ends were trimmed by 5 bases and 2 bases, with 19 bases remaining between them. The CDR3 totals 17 residues. Germline CDR1 MNHEY, CDR2 SMNVEV (reference sequence). CDR3 sequence (DNA): TGTGCCAGCAGTGGAGCGGGACCGGGAGGACGCAATCAGCCCCAGCATTTT. Translating it yields CASSGAGPGGRNQPQHF.

This clonotype was seen only a few times. The chain has TRBV20-1 and TRBJ2-3; the match to TRBD2 covers 7 bases. Germline-derived CDR1 and CDR2 are DFQATT and SNEGSKA (reference sequence). The CDR3 is 14 amino acids. The V and J ends lost 5 bases and 4 bases, in that order; junction bases with no gene match: 9. CDR3 loop: CSALTSIRSDTQYF. The CDR3 DNA follows: TGCAGTGCTTTGACTAGCATTCGGTCAGATACGCAGTATTTT.

The chain recombines TRBV5-5 with TRBJ2-3; D not resolved. Trimming removed 9 bases at V and 6 bases at J, with 11 bases between. CDR1 is SGHKS, CDR2 YYEKEE, per germline (reference sequence). The CDR3 consists of 11 residues. CDR3 in DNA: TGTGCCATGGGCTTGGCCGATACGCAGTATTTT. This translates into CAMGLADTQYF.